The 16 T cell receptor beta chains below come from one sample, sequenced in a study of beta chain features in type 1 diabetes. Whole-study results and caveats: Shortening of TCRB CDR3s, moderate but significant, appeared in all four CD4+ subsets of Type 1 diabetes patients.

These receptors' targets are unknown. As every portion of the isolated RNA was reverse transcribed, the sequencing read expressed TCRB transcripts. Only in-frame clones appear in the TCRdb table, and some are missing; sequencing was by immunoSEQ multiplex PCR. There are 330,000 or so clones in the sample; roughly 12% occur only once, and approximately 0.011% lies in the top ten. The sample comprised naive CD4+ T cells from blood. The receptors shown here come from a woman between 18 and 29 years old with type 1 diabetes.

V usage is TRBV19 and J usage is TRBJ2-1, with TRBD2 matching over 8 bases. V shed 1 base and J 6 bases; nucleotides not matched to a gene: 8. Looked up from germline, CDR1 is LNHDA and CDR2 is SQIVND (reference sequence). This CDR3 region has 16 residues. CDR3 in amino acids: CASSIAPGAGGNEQFF. As DNA, the CDR3 is TGTGCCAGTAGTATAGCCCCGGGGGCGGGAGGCAATGAGCAGTTCTTC.

This clone was found once. The J gene is TRBJ2-1, the V gene TRBV5-1, with TRBD2 identical over 8 bases. The CDR3 is 15 residues long. CDR1 is SGHRS and CDR2 is YFSETQ in the germline V gene. J was trimmed by 4 bases and V by 1 base; bases with no gene match: 4. CDR3 DNA: TGCGCCAGCAGCTTGAGTAGCGGGGTATACAATGAGCAGTTCTTC. Residues: CASSLSSGVYNEQFF. Combining the CDR3 with reference TRBV5-1 and TRBJ2-1 gives the whole variable domain KAGVTQTPRYLIKTRGQQVTLSCSPISGHRSVSWYQQTPGQGLQFLFEYFSETQRNKGNFPGRFSGRQFSNSRSEMNVSTLELGDSALYLCASSLSSGVYNEQFFGPGTRLTVL.

This clone was observed a few times. The rearrangement links TRBV4-3 to TRBJ2-5, with 8 bases lining up with TRBD2. This CDR3 has 17 residues. Germline V gene lookup returns CDR1 LGHNA and CDR2 YSLEER. V lost 4 bases to trimming and J lost 4 bases; unmatched junction nucleotides: 14. CDR3 residues: CASSLSPPGGPLETQYF. The CDR3 DNA follows: TGCGCCAGCAGCCTCTCACCTCCGGGAGGGCCCTTAGAGACCCAGTACTTC.

The rearrangement joins TRBV9 to TRBJ1-4, with D unresolved. This CDR3 is built from 13 residues. CDR1 and CDR2 (germline): SGDLS, YYNGEE. The ends were cut back, 0 bases at V and 8 bases at J, with 8 bases in the middle. Here the CDR3 reads CASSVDSAEKLFF. Here the CDR3 DNA reads TGTGCCAGCAGCGTAGACTCCGCGGAAAAACTGTTTTTT.

This chain links TRBV28 with TRBJ2-5; D gene ambiguous. The CDR3 runs to 14 residues. V shed 7 bases and J shed 3 bases, with 15 bases lying between them. Germline V lookup: CDR1 MDHEN, CDR2 SYDVKM. The chain's CDR3 is CASNVRWAEETQYF. CDR3 sequence (DNA): TGTGCCAGCAACGTCCGGTGGGCCGAAGAGACCCAGTACTTC.

The chain employs TRBV9 and TRBJ2-1; tentatively, D is TRBD1 (6 bases). V gave up 4 bases and J gave up 4 bases, with 9 bases separating them. From germline, CDR1 is SGDLS and CDR2 YYNGEE. The CDR3 has 13 residues. The CDR3 sequence: CASSMGQYNEQFF. The DNA for the CDR3 is TGTGCCAGCAGCATGGGACAATACAATGAGCAGTTCTTC.

This clone was picked up a small number of times. The V and J genes are TRBV4-3 and TRBJ2-5; the D is unclear. CDR1 LGHNA and CDR2 YSLEER come from the germline V gene. The CDR3 has 13 amino acids. V gave up 0 bases and J gave up 11 bases, with 13 bases separating them. CDR3 region: CASSQDLRPVQYF. As DNA, the CDR3 is TGCGCCAGCAGCCAAGATCTGCGCCCCGTACAGTACTTC.

The chain links TRBV4-3 to TRBJ1-5; D unresolved. CDR1 is LGHNA, CDR2 YSLEER, per germline. The V end was cut by 1 base, the J end by 2 bases, with 15 bases between. There are 17 residues in the CDR3. CDR3 protein: CASSQGRPRSGNQPQHF. The DNA of the CDR3 is TGCGCCAGCAGCCAAGGACGGCCAAGGAGTGGCAATCAGCCCCAGCATTTT.

The chain joins TRBV4-3 to TRBJ1-1; D unclear. V shed 0 bases and J shed 0 bases, with 11 bases lying between them. The CDR3 is 16 amino acids. Germline V lookup: CDR1 LGHNA, CDR2 YSLEER. In DNA, the CDR3 is TGCGCCAGCAGCCAAGACCCTGGGCAGTTGAACACTGAAGCTTTCTTT. Translation gives CASSQDPGQLNTEAFF.

This clone was seen a few times. CDR3 DNA: TGCAGCGTTGAATATCAGGGGTCCCCAGATACGCAGTATTTT. Protein: CSVEYQGSPDTQYF. The V call is TRBV29-1, the J call TRBJ2-3; the D gene is possibly TRBD1 (6 bases). CDR3 size: 14 residues. Per germline, CDR1 SQVTM and CDR2 ANQGSEA. V lost 2 bases and J lost 4, with 13 bases in between.

Written as DNA, the CDR3 is TGTGCCAGCAGCGTGGGACAGCCGAACACTGAAGCTTTCTTT. It translates to CASSVGQPNTEAFF. The chain couples TRBV5-6 to TRBJ1-1, with 7 bases lining up with TRBD1. Germline CDR1 is SGHDT and CDR2 is YYEEEE. V lost 4 bases, J lost 1 base, and 4 bases stayed unmatched. The CDR3 has 14 residues.

V and J are TRBV30 and TRBJ1-1; D is undetermined. Trimming cost V 0 bases and J 10 bases, with 15 bases left between them. This CDR3 region has 13 residues. Germline-derived CDR1 and CDR2 are GTSNPN and SVGIG (reference sequence). Written as DNA, the CDR3 is TGTGCCTGGAGTGTACCGCTGGGAGATCTAGCTTTCTTT. Amino acid sequence: CAWSVPLGDLAFF.

The chain links TRBV29-1 to TRBJ2-3, with TRBD2 as a possible D gene (5 bases). V was pared by 6 bases and J by 4 bases, with 20 bases between. Per germline, CDR1 SQVTM and CDR2 ANQGSEA. The CDR3 has 15 amino acids. For the CDR3, the DNA is TGCAGCGTACGTCGGACTTATTTCCTATCAGATACGCAGTATTTT. Its translation is CSVRRTYFLSDTQYF.

The chain links TRBV4-2 to TRBJ2-7, with 11 positions matching TRBD1. CDR3 length equals 15 residues. The V gene end was trimmed by 1 base and the J gene end by 6 bases; junction bases not matched to a gene: 5. Germline V CDR1 and CDR2: LGHNA, YNFKEQ. The CDR3 region has the DNA TGTGCCAGCAGCCAAGCCGGGACAGGGGGTGGCGAGCAGTACTTC. Encoded protein: CASSQAGTGGGEQYF.

The CDR3 is CASSVGAPGEQYF. The CDR3 DNA follows: TGTGCCAGCAGCGTAGGGGCCCCCGGCGAGCAGTACTTC. The chain is built from TRBV9 and TRBJ2-7; unclear D gene. Between the trimmed V and J ends, which lost 0 bases and 6 bases, there was a span of 10 bases. From germline, CDR1 is SGDLS and CDR2 YYNGEE. The CDR3 consists of 13 residues. The full variable domain, with the rest looked up from reference TRBV9 and TRBJ2-7, is DSGVTQTPKHLITATGQRVTLRCSPRSGDLSVYWYQQSLDQGLQFLIQYYNGEERAKGNILERFSAQQFPDLHSELNLSSLELGDSALYFCASSVGAPGEQYFGPGTRLTVT.

V and J are TRBV6-5 and TRBJ2-2; D possibly corresponds to TRBD1 (5 bases). Between the trimmed V and J ends, which lost 6 bases and 1 base, there was a span of 12 bases. CDR1 is MNHEY, CDR2 SVGAGI, per germline. The CDR3 sequence is 15 residues long. This chain's CDR3 is CASSRTGENTGELFF. CDR3 in DNA: TGTGCCAGCAGCCGAACAGGAGAGAACACCGGGGAGCTGTTTTTT.